Below are 9 T cell receptor beta chains sequenced from a single sample in a study of beta chain features in type 1 diabetes. Expressed TCRB transcripts were sequenced because the isolated RNA had all been reverse transcribed beforehand. Clones were read by immunoSEQ multiplex PCR, and TCRdb kept only the in-frame ones, dropping some. The table has roughly 450,000 clones, roughly 10% seen once; the top ten hold 0.046%. Sequences were obtained from naive CD4+ T cells from blood. These receptors were obtained from a woman under 30 in good health.

The rearrangement links TRBV29-1 to TRBJ2-1; D ambiguous. The CDR3 loop spans 8 amino acids. Looked up from germline, CDR1 is SQVTM and CDR2 is ANQGSEA. V was clipped by 7 bases and J by 14 bases, with 9 bases between them. The CDR3 region is CSGGWEFF. The CDR3 DNA reads TGCAGCGGCGGTTGGGAGTTCTTC.

V is TRBV12-5 and J is TRBJ2-5; no firm D call. Between the trimmed V and J ends, which lost 1 base and 1 base, there was a span of 13 bases. CDR3 length: 16 amino acids. Per the germline V gene, CDR1 is LGHNT and CDR2 is FRNRAP. The CDR3 DNA reads TGTGCTAGTGGTTTGGCCCCTTTAGAAGGCCAAGAGACCCAGTACTTC. Amino acids: CASGLAPLEGQETQYF.

The chain joins TRBV7-8 to TRBJ2-5; TRBD1 matches 9 bases. J gave up 4 bases and V 5 bases, and 5 bases lay outside the gene matches. Germline V CDR1 and CDR2: SGHVS, FQNEAQ. The CDR3 is 14 amino acids. The CDR3 sequence is CASSPDRGGETQYF. For the CDR3, the DNA is TGTGCCAGCAGCCCGGACAGGGGCGGAGAGACCCAGTACTTC.

This clone was observed a handful of times. The chain is built from TRBV7-2 and TRBJ1-2, with TRBD1 matching 10 bases. The V and J ends lost 5 bases and 4 bases, in that order; junction bases with no gene match: 10. The CDR3 length is 16 residues. Germline V gene data show CDR1 as SGHTA and CDR2 as FQGNSA. CDR3 coding DNA: TGTGCCAGCAGCCCGGCGACAGGGGGCTTTGTCTATGGCTACACCTTC. Translation gives CASSPATGGFVYGYTF.

This clone has only a few counts. V gene TRBV25-1 combines with J gene TRBJ2-2, with D perhaps TRBD1 (6 bases). This CDR3 contains 15 residues. CDR1 and CDR2 from the germline V gene are MGHDK and SYGVNS. V gave up 3 bases and J gave up 4 bases, with 12 bases separating them. The CDR3 DNA reads TGTGCCAGCAGTGACCCAGGGGTTGGCACCGGGGAGCTGTTTTTT. The encoded protein is CASSDPGVGTGELFF.

This sequence joins TRBV4-3 and TRBJ1-2, with D unclear. The germline CDR1 and CDR2 sequences are LGHNA and YSLEER. Between the trimmed V and J ends, which lost 4 bases and 7 bases, there was a span of 16 bases. The CDR3 consists of 14 residues. CDR3 coding DNA: TGCGCCAGCAGCCCGGAACGGTTCGCCGCTGGCTACACCTTC. It translates to CASSPERFAAGYTF.

The rearrangement uses TRBV7-2 and TRBJ2-1, with 7 bases fitting TRBD2. The CDR3 extends over 16 amino acids. The germline CDR1 and CDR2 sequences are SGHTA and FQGNSA. V lost 3 bases to trimming and J lost 7 bases; unmatched junction nucleotides: 12. This CDR3 reads CASSFRGLPTSNEQFF. The DNA for the CDR3 is TGTGCCAGCAGCTTTAGGGGACTACCGACATCTAATGAGCAGTTCTTC.

This clone showed up just a few times. The chain couples TRBV9 to TRBJ2-3; unclear D gene. CDR1 and CDR2 from the germline V gene are SGDLS and YYNGEE. The CDR3 totals 14 residues. The germline V and J ends were trimmed by 0 bases and 1 base, with 6 bases remaining between them. Here the CDR3 DNA reads TGTGCCAGCAGCGTAGAGCAGGGCACAGATACGCAGTATTTT. Amino acids: CASSVEQGTDTQYF.

This clone has ten or more counts. The J gene is TRBJ2-1, the V gene TRBV5-1; 14 bases match TRBD2. The germline V gene has CDR1 SGHRS and CDR2 YFSETQ. The length of the CDR3 is 15 residues. V lost 4 bases to trimming and J lost 9 bases; unmatched junction nucleotides: 6. CDR3 DNA sequence: TGCGCCAGCAGCCCTCGGACTAGCGGGAGGCCTGAGCAGTTCTTC. This sequence encodes CASSPRTSGRPEQFF.